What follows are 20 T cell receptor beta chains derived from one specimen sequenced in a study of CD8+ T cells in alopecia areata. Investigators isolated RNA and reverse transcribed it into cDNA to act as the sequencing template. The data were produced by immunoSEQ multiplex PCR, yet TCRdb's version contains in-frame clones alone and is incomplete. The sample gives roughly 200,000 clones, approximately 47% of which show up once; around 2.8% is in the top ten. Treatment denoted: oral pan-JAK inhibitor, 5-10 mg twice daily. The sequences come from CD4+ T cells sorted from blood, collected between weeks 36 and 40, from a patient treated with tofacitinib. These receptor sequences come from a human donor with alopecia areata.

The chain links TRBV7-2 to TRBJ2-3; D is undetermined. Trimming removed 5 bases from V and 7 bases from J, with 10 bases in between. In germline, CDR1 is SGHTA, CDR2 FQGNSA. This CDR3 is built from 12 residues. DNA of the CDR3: TGTGCCAGCAGCCCCGGTCGCCATACGCAGTATTTT. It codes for CASSPGRHTQYF. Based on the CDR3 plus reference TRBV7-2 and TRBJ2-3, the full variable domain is GAGVSQSPSNKVTEKGKDVELRCDPISGHTALYWYRQSLGQGLEFLIYFQGNSAPDKSGLPSDRFSAERTGGSVSTLTIQRTQQEDSAVYLCASSPGRHTQYFGPGTRLTVL.

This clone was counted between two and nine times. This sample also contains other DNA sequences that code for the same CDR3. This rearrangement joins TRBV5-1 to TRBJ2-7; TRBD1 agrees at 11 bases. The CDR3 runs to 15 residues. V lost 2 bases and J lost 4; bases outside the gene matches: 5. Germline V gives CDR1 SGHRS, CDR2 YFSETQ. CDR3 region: CASSLRTGGDYEQYF. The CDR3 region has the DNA TGCGCCAGCAGCTTACGGACAGGGGGCGATTACGAGCAGTACTTC.

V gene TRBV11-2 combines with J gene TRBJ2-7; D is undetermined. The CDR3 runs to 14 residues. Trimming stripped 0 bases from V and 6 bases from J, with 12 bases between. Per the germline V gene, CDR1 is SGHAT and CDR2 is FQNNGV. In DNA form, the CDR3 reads TGTGCCAGCAGCTTAGATCTGGTTGGTTCCGAGCAGTACTTC. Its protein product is CASSLDLVGSEQYF.

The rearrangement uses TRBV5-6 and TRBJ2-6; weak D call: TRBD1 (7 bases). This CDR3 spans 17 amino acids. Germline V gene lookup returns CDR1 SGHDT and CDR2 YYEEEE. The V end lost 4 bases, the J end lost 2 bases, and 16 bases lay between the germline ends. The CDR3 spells CASSPQGGRAGANVLTF. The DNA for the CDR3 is TGTGCCAGCAGCCCCCAGGGGGGAAGGGCTGGGGCCAACGTCCTGACTTTC.

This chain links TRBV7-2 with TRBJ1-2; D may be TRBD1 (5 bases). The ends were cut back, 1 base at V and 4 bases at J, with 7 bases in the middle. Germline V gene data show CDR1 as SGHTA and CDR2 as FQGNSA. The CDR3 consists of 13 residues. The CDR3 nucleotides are TGTGCCAGCAGCTTAGGAGGGACCTATGGCTACACCTTC. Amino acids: CASSLGGTYGYTF.

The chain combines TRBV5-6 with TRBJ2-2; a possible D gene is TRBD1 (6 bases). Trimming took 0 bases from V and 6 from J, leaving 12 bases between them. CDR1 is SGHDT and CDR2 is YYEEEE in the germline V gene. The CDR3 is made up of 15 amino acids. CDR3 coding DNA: TGTGCCAGCAGCTTGGATCCAGGGGCGGCCGGGGAGCTGTTTTTT. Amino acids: CASSLDPGAAGELFF.

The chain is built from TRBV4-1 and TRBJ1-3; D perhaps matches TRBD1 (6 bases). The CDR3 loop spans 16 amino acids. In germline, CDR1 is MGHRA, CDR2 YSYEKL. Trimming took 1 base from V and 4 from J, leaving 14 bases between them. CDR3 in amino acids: CASSQAVQGSGNTIYF. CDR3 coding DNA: TGCGCCAGCAGCCAAGCCGTACAGGGCTCCGGAAACACCATATATTTT.

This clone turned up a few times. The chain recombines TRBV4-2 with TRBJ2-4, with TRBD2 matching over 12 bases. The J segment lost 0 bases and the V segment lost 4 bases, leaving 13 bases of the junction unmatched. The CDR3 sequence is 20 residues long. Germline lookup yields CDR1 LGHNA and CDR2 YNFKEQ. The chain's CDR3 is CASSPTTSGSPDLAKNIQYF. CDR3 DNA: TGTGCCAGCAGCCCGACGACTAGCGGGAGCCCAGATCTAGCCAAAAACATTCAGTACTTC.

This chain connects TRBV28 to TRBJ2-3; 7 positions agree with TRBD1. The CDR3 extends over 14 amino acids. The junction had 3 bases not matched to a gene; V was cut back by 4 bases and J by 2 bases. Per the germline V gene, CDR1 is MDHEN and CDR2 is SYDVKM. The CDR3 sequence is CASSSQGYTDTQYF. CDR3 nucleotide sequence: TGTGCCAGCAGTTCACAGGGGTACACAGATACGCAGTATTTT.

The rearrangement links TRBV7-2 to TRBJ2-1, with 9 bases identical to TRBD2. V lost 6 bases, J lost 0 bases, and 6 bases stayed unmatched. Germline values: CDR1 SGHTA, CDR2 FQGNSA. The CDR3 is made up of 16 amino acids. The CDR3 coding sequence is TGTGCCAGCAGTTCTGTGGGACTAGCCTCCTACAATGAGCAGTTCTTC. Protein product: CASSSVGLASYNEQFF.

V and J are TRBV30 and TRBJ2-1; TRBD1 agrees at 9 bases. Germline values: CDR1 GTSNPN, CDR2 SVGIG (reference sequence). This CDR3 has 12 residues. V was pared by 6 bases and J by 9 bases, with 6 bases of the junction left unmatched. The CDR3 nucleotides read TGTGCCTGCTCGGGACAGGGCTCTGAGCAGTTCTTC. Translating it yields CACSGQGSEQFF.

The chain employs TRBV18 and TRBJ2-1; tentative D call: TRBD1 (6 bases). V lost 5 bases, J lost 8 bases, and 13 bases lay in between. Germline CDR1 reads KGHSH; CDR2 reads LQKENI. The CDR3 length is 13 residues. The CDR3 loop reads CASSSRGFHEQFF. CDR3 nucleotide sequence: TGTGCCAGCTCATCGAGGGGGTTCCATGAGCAGTTCTTC.

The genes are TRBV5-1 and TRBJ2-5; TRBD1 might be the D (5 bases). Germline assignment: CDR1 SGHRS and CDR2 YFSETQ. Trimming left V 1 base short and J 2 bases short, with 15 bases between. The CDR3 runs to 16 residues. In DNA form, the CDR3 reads TGCGCCAGCAGCTTGTCTCAGGGCTTGGGTCAAGAGACCCAGTACTTC. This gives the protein CASSLSQGLGQETQYF.

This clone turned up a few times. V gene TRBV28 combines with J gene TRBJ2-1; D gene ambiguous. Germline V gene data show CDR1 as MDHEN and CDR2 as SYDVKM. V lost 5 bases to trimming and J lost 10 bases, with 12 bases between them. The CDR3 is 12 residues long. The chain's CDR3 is CASSTRRVEQFF. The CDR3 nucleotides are TGTGCCAGCAGTACCAGGCGCGTGGAGCAGTTCTTC.

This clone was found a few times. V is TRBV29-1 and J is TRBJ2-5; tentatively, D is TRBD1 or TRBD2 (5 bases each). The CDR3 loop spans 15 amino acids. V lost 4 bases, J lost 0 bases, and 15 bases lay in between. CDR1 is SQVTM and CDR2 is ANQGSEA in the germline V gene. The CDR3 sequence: CSVVVLGVYQETQYF. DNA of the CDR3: TGCAGCGTTGTAGTTCTGGGGGTGTACCAAGAGACCCAGTACTTC.

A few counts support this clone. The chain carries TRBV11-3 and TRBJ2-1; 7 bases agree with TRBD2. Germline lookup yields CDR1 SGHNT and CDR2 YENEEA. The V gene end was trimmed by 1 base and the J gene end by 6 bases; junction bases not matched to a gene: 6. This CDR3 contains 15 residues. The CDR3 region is CASSLGTSEFNEQFF. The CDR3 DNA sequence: TGTGCCAGCAGCTTAGGAACTAGCGAGTTCAATGAGCAGTTCTTC.

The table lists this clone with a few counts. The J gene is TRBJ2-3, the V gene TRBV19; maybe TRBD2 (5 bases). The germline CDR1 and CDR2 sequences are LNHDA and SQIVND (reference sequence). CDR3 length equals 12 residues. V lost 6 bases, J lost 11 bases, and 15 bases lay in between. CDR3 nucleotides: TGTGCCAGTAGACAATATGAGGGAGAGCAGTATTTT. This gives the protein CASRQYEGEQYF.

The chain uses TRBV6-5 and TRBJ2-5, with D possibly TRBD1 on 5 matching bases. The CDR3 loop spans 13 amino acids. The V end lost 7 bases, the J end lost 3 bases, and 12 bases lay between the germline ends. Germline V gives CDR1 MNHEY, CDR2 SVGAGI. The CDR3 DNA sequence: TGTGCCAGCACCATGGGGCCAGAAGAGACCCAGTACTTC. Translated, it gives CASTMGPEETQYF.

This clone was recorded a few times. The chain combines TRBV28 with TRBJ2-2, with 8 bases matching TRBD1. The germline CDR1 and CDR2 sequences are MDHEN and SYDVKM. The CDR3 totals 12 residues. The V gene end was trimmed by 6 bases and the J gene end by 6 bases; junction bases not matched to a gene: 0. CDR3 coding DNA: TGTGCCAGCAGGACAGGGGCCGGGGAGCTGTTTTTT. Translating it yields CASRTGAGELFF.

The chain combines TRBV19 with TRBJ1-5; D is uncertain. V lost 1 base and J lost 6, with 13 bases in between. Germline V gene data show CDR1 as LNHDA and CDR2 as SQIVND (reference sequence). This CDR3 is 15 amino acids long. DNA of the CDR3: TGTGCCAGTAGTATAGCCCCATCGGGCGGTCAGCCCCAGCATTTT. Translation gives CASSIAPSGGQPQHF.